The 24 T cell receptor beta chains given below trace back to one sample, sequenced in a study of CD8+ T cells in alopecia areata. RNA was extracted and reverse transcribed into cDNA as the sequencing template. The repertoire was sequenced with immunoSEQ multiplex PCR; TCRdb's copy has only in-frame clones and lacks some. The data show fewer than 200,000 clones, roughly 66% seen once. Sequencing used CD8+ T cells sorted from blood, obtained at week 0. The receptors shown here come from a human donor with alopecia areata.

The V and J genes are TRBV7-8 and TRBJ2-7, with TRBD1 matching 8 bases. V was pared by 1 base and J by 6 bases, with 2 bases of the junction left unmatched. This CDR3 region has 13 residues. Looked up from germline, CDR1 is SGHVS and CDR2 is FQNEAQ. As DNA, the CDR3 is TGTGCCAGCAGCTTAGGAGACAGGGGCGAGCAGTACTTC. Protein sequence: CASSLGDRGEQYF.

The V call is TRBV29-1, the J call TRBJ2-3; TRBD2 matches at 7 bases. Germline V gives CDR1 SQVTM, CDR2 ANQGSEA. The junction had 8 bases not matched to a gene; V was cut back by 6 bases and J by 2 bases. The CDR3 sequence is 14 residues long. The CDR3 protein is CSVAGSLNTDTQYF. CDR3 nucleotides: TGCAGCGTAGCGGGGAGCCTCAACACAGATACGCAGTATTTT.

This chain uses TRBV2 with TRBJ1-4; D is uncertain. The CDR3 consists of 13 residues. V gave up 6 bases and J gave up 2 bases, with 7 bases separating them. Germline loops: CDR1 SNHLY, CDR2 FYNNEI. The CDR3 here is CASRRVTNEKLFF. The CDR3 DNA follows: TGTGCCAGCAGAAGGGTGACTAATGAAAAACTGTTTTTT.

The chain recombines TRBV13 with TRBJ1-2; D may be TRBD1 (5 bases). This CDR3 spans 15 amino acids. CDR1 and CDR2 from the germline V gene are PRHDT and FYEKMQ (reference sequence). Trimming stripped 0 bases from V and 4 bases from J, with 12 bases between. The CDR3 nucleotides are TGTGCCAGCAGCTTAGGCAGGGATTCCTCCTATGGCTACACCTTC. It yields the protein CASSLGRDSSYGYTF. The complete variable domain, with remaining parts taken from reference TRBV13 and TRBJ1-2, reads AAGVIQSPRHLIKEKRETATLKCYPIPRHDTVYWYQQGPGQDPQFLISFYEKMQSDKGSIPDRFSAQQFSDYHSELNMSSLELGDSALYFCASSLGRDSSYGYTFGSGTRLTVV.

The chain carries TRBV4-2 and TRBJ2-7; D is uncertain. Trimming removed 1 base at V and 3 bases at J, with 4 bases between. This CDR3 spans 12 amino acids. Germline V gene lookup returns CDR1 LGHNA and CDR2 YNFKEQ. The CDR3 here is CASSQGGYEQYF. Here the CDR3 DNA reads TGTGCCAGCAGCCAAGGAGGCTACGAGCAGTACTTC.

This chain joins TRBV5-1 and TRBJ2-7; 7 bases align to TRBD1. CDR1 is SGHRS and CDR2 is YFSETQ in the germline V gene. The CDR3 is made up of 13 amino acids. J lost 3 bases, V lost 4 bases, and 4 bases had no gene match. CDR3 nucleotides: TGCGCCAGCAGCCACCGGGACAGCTACGAGCAGTACTTC. Residues: CASSHRDSYEQYF. Filled out from reference TRBV5-1 and TRBJ2-7, the complete variable domain reads KAGVTQTPRYLIKTRGQQVTLSCSPISGHRSVSWYQQTPGQGLQFLFEYFSETQRNKGNFPGRFSGRQFSNSRSEMNVSTLELGDSALYLCASSHRDSYEQYFGPGTRLTVT.

The V and J genes are TRBV9 and TRBJ2-3; D perhaps matches TRBD2 (5 bases). Looked up from germline, CDR1 is SGDLS and CDR2 is YYNGEE. The CDR3 is 15 residues long. The V end was cut by 3 bases, the J end by 1 base, with 12 bases between. The CDR3 DNA sequence: TGTGCCAGCAGCGCGAGGGAGTGGGGCACAGATACGCAGTATTTT. Translating gives CASSAREWGTDTQYF.

This clone was observed a few times. V is TRBV29-1 and J is TRBJ2-3, with unresolved D. Per the germline V gene, CDR1 is SQVTM and CDR2 is ANQGSEA. Trimming cost V 4 bases and J 2 bases, with 10 bases left between them. The CDR3 consists of 13 residues. CDR3 sequence: CSVVLLATDTQYF. In DNA form, the CDR3 reads TGCAGCGTTGTCCTTTTAGCCACAGATACGCAGTATTTT.

This clone is labeled as medium-sized. The chain joins TRBV28 to TRBJ2-7, with D uncertain. Trimming removed 2 bases from V and 2 bases from J, with 7 bases in between. Germline values: CDR1 MDHEN, CDR2 SYDVKM. CDR3 length equals 13 residues. The CDR3 bases are TGTGCCAGCAGTTTACCCCTTACCTACGAGCAGTACTTC. This encodes CASSLPLTYEQYF.

The chain is built from TRBV13 and TRBJ2-5; 7 bases match TRBD2. V shed 0 bases, J shed 1 base, and the junction held 8 bases outside the gene matches. Germline assignment: CDR1 PRHDT and CDR2 FYEKMQ (reference sequence). This CDR3 has 17 residues. The DNA for the CDR3 is TGTGCCAGCAGCTTAGGCCTAGTGACTAGCTTCCAAGAGACCCAGTACTTC. It specifies CASSLGLVTSFQETQYF. Variable domain in full (rest from reference TRBV13 and TRBJ2-5): AAGVIQSPRHLIKEKRETATLKCYPIPRHDTVYWYQQGPGQDPQFLISFYEKMQSDKGSIPDRFSAQQFSDYHSELNMSSLELGDSALYFCASSLGLVTSFQETQYFGPGTRLLVL.

V is TRBV29-1 and J is TRBJ2-1, with D perhaps matching TRBD1 or TRBD2 (6 bases each). This CDR3 contains 14 residues. Germline V gives CDR1 SQVTM, CDR2 ANQGSEA. V was clipped by 2 bases and J by 6 bases, with 14 bases between them. The CDR3 reads CSVESDRGVNEQFF. The DNA for the CDR3 is TGCAGCGTTGAATCCGATAGGGGGGTCAATGAGCAGTTCTTC.

This clone turned up a few times. The J gene is TRBJ2-2, the V gene TRBV29-1, with a weak D call TRBD1 (5 bases). V gave up 1 base and J gave up 5 bases, with 11 bases separating them. Per germline, CDR1 SQVTM and CDR2 ANQGSEA. This CDR3 has 14 amino acids. For the CDR3, the DNA is TGCAGCGTTGAAGTAGGGGTGGGAACCGGGGAGCTGTTTTTT. It is translated as CSVEVGVGTGELFF.

The V and J genes are TRBV2 and TRBJ2-7; D call uncertain. The CDR3 runs 12 residues. The V gene lost 1 base and the J gene lost 4 bases, with 5 bases spanning the gap. Germline V gene sequence: CDR1 SNHLY, CDR2 FYNNEI. The CDR3 loop reads CASSEDAYEQYF. CDR3 DNA: TGTGCCAGCAGTGAAGATGCTTACGAGCAGTACTTC.

The J gene is TRBJ1-1, the V gene TRBV9; D not certain. The CDR3 is 11 residues long. Trimming took off 3 bases at V and 5 bases at J, with 5 bases between the two ends. Germline V gene data show CDR1 as SGDLS and CDR2 as YYNGEE. In DNA form, the CDR3 reads TGTGCCAGCAGCGCCCTAACTGAAGCTTTCTTT. It codes for CASSALTEAFF.

CDR3 DNA sequence: TGTGCCAGCAGGGAGAGACAGGGCCTCTCCTACGAGCAGTACTTC. The encoded protein is CASRERQGLSYEQYF. V and J are TRBV2 and TRBJ2-7; 7 bases fit TRBD1. Germline assignment: CDR1 SNHLY and CDR2 FYNNEI. CDR3 length: 15 amino acids. The J segment lost 0 bases and the V segment lost 6 bases, leaving 8 bases of the junction unmatched.

The V call is TRBV11-3, the J call TRBJ2-3; D gene unclear. Per germline, CDR1 SGHNT and CDR2 YENEEA. There are 12 residues in the CDR3. Trimming removed 4 bases from V and 5 bases from J, with 7 bases in between. The CDR3 nucleotides are TGTGCCAGCAGCTCCCCGGGAGATACGCAGTATTTT. Translation gives CASSSPGDTQYF.

The genes are TRBV13 and TRBJ2-1; 9 positions match TRBD2. This CDR3 has 15 residues. Per the germline V gene, CDR1 is PRHDT and CDR2 is FYEKMQ (reference sequence). J lost 10 bases, V lost 0 bases, and 7 bases had no gene match. CDR3 sequence: CASSLGGAGGWEQFF. The CDR3 DNA reads TGTGCCAGCAGCTTAGGCGGAGCGGGGGGCTGGGAGCAGTTCTTC. The whole variable domain, filled in from reference TRBV13 and TRBJ2-1, reads AAGVIQSPRHLIKEKRETATLKCYPIPRHDTVYWYQQGPGQDPQFLISFYEKMQSDKGSIPDRFSAQQFSDYHSELNMSSLELGDSALYFCASSLGGAGGWEQFFGPGTRLTVL.

The gene calls are TRBV7-3 and TRBJ2-3, with a weak D call TRBD2 (6 bases). CDR1 SGHTA and CDR2 FQGTGA come from the germline V gene. The V end lost 2 bases, the J end lost 4 bases, and 13 bases lay between the germline ends. This CDR3 is built from 15 residues. The CDR3 sequence: CASSLLGGAADTQYF. The CDR3 DNA reads as TGTGCCAGCAGCTTACTCGGCGGGGCGGCAGATACGCAGTATTTT.

This clone occurred a few times. The rearrangement links TRBV21-1 to TRBJ2-1; the D call in the table, TRBD2, was not verified against the DNA. TRBV21-1 represents a pseudogene. The CDR3 covers 17 residues. CDR3 sequence reads: CASSKAFVGGMGNEQFF. CDR3 in DNA: TGTGCCAGCAGCAAAGCGTTTGTGGGGGGAATGGGGAATGAGCAGTTCTTC.

This chain uses TRBV5-6 with TRBJ1-2; 8 nucleotides line up with TRBD1. Germline V gives CDR1 SGHDT, CDR2 YYEEEE. CDR3 length: 17 amino acids. V dropped 0 bases and J dropped 4; count of bases not matched to a gene: 11. The CDR3 DNA sequence: TGTGCCAGCAGCTTGGCTCGTCAGGACAGGGCTTCCTATGGCTACACCTTC. Translation gives CASSLARQDRASYGYTF.

This chain uses TRBV15 with TRBJ1-5; no reliable D call. The germline CDR1 and CDR2 sequences are LNHNV and YYDKDF (reference sequence). The CDR3 loop spans 14 amino acids. Trimming pared 2 bases from V and 3 bases from J, leaving 8 bases between. The CDR3 loop reads CATSRRTNNQPQHF. In DNA form, the CDR3 reads TGTGCCACCAGCAGACGAACAAACAATCAGCCCCAGCATTTT. Drawing the rest from reference TRBV15 and TRBJ1-5, the complete variable domain is DAMVIQNPRYQVTQFGKPVTLSCSQTLNHNVMYWYQQKSSQAPKLLFHYYDKDFNNEADTPDNFQSRRPNTSFCFLDIRSPGLGDTAMYLCATSRRTNNQPQHFGDGTRLSIL.

The DNA of the CDR3 is TGTGCCTGGAGGGACCGGGACAGAAACACTGAAGCTTTCTTT. It specifies CAWRDRDRNTEAFF. This chain connects TRBV30 to TRBJ1-1, with 7 positions matching TRBD1. The V gene end was trimmed by 3 bases and the J gene end by 2 bases; junction bases not matched to a gene: 6. The length of the CDR3 is 14 residues. Germline V CDR1 and CDR2: GTSNPN, SVGIG (reference sequence).

The gene calls are TRBV27 and TRBJ1-5; D not certain. Trimming removed 3 bases from V and 5 bases from J, with 8 bases in between. This CDR3 comprises 13 residues. Looked up from germline, CDR1 is MNHEY and CDR2 is SMNVEV (reference sequence). CDR3 in DNA: TGTGCCAGCAGTTTGTATACCGATCAGCCCCAGCATTTT. Amino acids: CASSLYTDQPQHF.

This chain joins TRBV14 and TRBJ2-1, with D perhaps given as TRBD1 or TRBD2 (5 bases each). V lost 4 bases, J lost 0 bases, and 13 bases lay in between. Germline lookup yields CDR1 SGHDN and CDR2 FVKESK. The CDR3 extends over 16 amino acids. In DNA, the CDR3 is TGTGCCAGCAGCCGGGGGAACATACGCTCCTACAATGAGCAGTTCTTC. Amino acids: CASSRGNIRSYNEQFF.